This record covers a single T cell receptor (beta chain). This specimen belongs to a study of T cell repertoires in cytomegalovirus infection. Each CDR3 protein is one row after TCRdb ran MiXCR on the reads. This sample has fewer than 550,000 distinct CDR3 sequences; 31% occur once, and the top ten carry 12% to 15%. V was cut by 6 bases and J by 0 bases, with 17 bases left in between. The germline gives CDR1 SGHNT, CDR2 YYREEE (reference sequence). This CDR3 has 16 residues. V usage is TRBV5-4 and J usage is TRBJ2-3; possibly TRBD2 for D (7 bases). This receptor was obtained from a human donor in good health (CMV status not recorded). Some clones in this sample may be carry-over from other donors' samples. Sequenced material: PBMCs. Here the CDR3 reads CASKLRGGLSTDTQYF. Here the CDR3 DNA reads TGTGCCAGCAAACTTAGGGGGGGGCTTAGCACAGATACGCAGTATTTT.